This T cell receptor beta chain was recorded in a study of shared clonotypes between healthy human individuals (dated by TCRdb to about 2020). Study-level background: The cohort comprised two women and a few men aged 18 to 49 years. For each donor, three plates each were used for CD4 naive and CD4 memory, two plates were used for CD8 naive, and one plate was used for CD8 memory. The study deeply sequenced blood TCR repertoires of about 5 healthy adults to estimate repertoire size and the extent of clonotype sharing between individuals. Different laboratories and diverse techniques were used to prepare libraries and sequence TCR repertoires, to increase sequencing depth and limit assay-specific biases. Each donor's leukapheresis produced roughly between roughly 0.9 and 8.9 billion PBMCs.

Using the deep immunoSEQ assay, TCR CDR3 regions were amplified from genomic DNA by multiplex PCR. Extracted genomic DNA from each cell subset was distributed evenly across all wells of several immunoSEQ 96-well plates, and each plate was treated as a replicate. For sorted subsets, roughly 190 ng of genomic DNA, equivalent to roughly 33,000 T cell genomes, went into each replicate PCR. Purified libraries were measured with a Qubit 3.0 fluorometer, size-checked on a Bioanalyzer 2100, and measured again with the KAPA Library Quantification kit. Every immunoSEQ 96-well plate was sequenced on a separate single-read 150-cycle Illumina NextSeq 550 flow cell. The published analysis was carried out like this. The immunoSEQ output contained only junctional sequences without quality scores, so filtering could not match that applied to full-length reads. Sequences were annotated with PyIR, a Python wrapper for IgBLAST v1.9, using IMGT germline references to assign V/J genes and CDR3. Any read was removed if the V/J assignment was weak (E-value above 1e-6), the CDR3 was missing, or the read contained stop codons, out-of-frame junctions, or ambiguous translated residues. V3J clonotypes were defined by identical inferred V gene, J gene, and CDR3 amino acid sequence. Percentage overlap between repertoires was calculated by dividing the number of shared unique clonotypes by the size of the smaller repertoire. Three approaches were used to assess repertoire richness: RTK rarefaction, the Chao1 estimator, and Recon v2.1 estimates of unobserved clonotypes. OLGA was used to compute generation probabilities for all TCRbeta clonotypes that the gDNA method yielded from four donors. TCRdb limited this immuneACCESS table to in-frame rearrangements with V and J called. A share of clones is missing; checked studies link under half to unresolved V genes, and the rest is unexplained. V, J and clone size derive from that table, while D and trimming were established from the DNA sequence. The sample records about 1.4 million clones, 96% of which are singletons. 1.2% of the sample lies in the top ten.

The germline ends are 25 bases apart after V is trimmed by 5 bases and J by 5 bases. The CDR3 starts with the cysteine, ends with the phenylalanine, and has 17 residues. Only the CDR3 portion is preserved as DNA: 51 bases, with reading frame beginning at the first base. The germline V gene provides CDR1 SGHRS and CDR2 YFSETQ. This clone was found once. Its antigen is currently not known. No per-base quality is available; no much larger clone lies one base away. The donors were healthy, HIV-negative adults who had no recently reported acute infections or vaccinations. Only Caucasian adults living in Nashville, Tennessee, USA were represented among the donors. CD4+ T cells were enriched by magnetic negative selection; naive cells were then positively selected on CD45RA, and the negative fraction formed the memory subset. Blood was obtained by leukapheresis, after which PBMCs were separated by Ficoll-Histopaque density gradient centrifugation and cryopreserved in liquid nitrogen vapor phase. Analytical flow cytometry was used to check the purity and quantity of every magnetically sorted T cell population. Each sorted fraction had its genomic DNA isolated and then quantified by UV absorbance on a Nanodrop 2000c.

Study-wide findings and limitations: Around 5% of naive CD4, 3.5% of naive CD8, about 2.5% of memory CD4, and about 0.4% of memory CD8 clonotypes were shared across several donors. Sampling was limited to blood, and TCR repertoires in tissue likely differ from TCR repertoires in blood. The genetic and exposure-history diversity represented was limited by the small number of donors. Compared with non-shared clonotypes, clonotypes shared by all four sorted-subset donors had higher generation probabilities. Pairwise subsampling led to the expectation that sequencing depth would affect the degree of clonotype sharing among donors. Naive subsets generally had larger estimated clonotype richness than memory subsets did. Incomplete sequencing was indicated by rarefaction of sorted-subset datasets, despite the large sequencing depth.

The receptor was isolated from a young man in good health. The chain couples TRBV5-1 to TRBJ2-5, with a tentative D call of TRBD1 or TRBD2, each matching 5 bases. Sequencing was carried out using naive CD4+ T cells sorted from blood. The cell subset or site label, as the study defines it: CD45RA+ positively selected. The CDR3 loop reads CASRRIPGPLNSETQYF. Read as DNA, the sequence is TGCGCCAGCAGACGCATCCCGGGGCCCTTGAATAGTGAGACCCAGTACTTC.